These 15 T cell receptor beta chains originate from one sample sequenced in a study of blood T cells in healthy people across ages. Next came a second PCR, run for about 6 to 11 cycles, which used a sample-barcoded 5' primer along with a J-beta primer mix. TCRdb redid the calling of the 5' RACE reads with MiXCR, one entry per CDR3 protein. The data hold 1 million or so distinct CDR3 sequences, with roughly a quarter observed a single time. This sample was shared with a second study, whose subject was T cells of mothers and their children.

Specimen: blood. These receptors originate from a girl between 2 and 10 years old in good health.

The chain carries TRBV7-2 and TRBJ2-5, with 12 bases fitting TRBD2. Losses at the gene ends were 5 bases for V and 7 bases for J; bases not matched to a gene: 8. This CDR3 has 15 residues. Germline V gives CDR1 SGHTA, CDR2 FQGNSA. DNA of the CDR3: TGTGCCAGCAGCGACCTAGCGGGGGGGCCTGGGACCCAGTACTTC. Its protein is CASSDLAGGPGTQYF.

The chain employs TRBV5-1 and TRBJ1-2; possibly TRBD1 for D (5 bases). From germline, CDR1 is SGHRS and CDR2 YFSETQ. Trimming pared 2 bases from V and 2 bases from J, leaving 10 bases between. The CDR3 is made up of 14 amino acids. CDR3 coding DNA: TGCGCCAGCAGCTTACAGGAGGCAAACTATGGCTACACCTTC. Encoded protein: CASSLQEANYGYTF.

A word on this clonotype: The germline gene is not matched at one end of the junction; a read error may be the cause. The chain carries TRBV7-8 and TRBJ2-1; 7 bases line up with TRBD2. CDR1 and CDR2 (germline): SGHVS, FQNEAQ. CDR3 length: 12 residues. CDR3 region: CASAAGNNEQFF. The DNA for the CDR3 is TGCGCCTCAGCAGCGGGGAATAATGAGCAGTTCTTC.

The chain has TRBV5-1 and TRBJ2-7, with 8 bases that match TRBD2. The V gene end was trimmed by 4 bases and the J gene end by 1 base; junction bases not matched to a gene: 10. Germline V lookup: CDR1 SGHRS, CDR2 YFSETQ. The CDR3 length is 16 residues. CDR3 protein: CASSRYGRALSYEQYF. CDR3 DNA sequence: TGCGCCAGCAGCAGATACGGGAGGGCCCTTTCCTACGAGCAGTACTTC.

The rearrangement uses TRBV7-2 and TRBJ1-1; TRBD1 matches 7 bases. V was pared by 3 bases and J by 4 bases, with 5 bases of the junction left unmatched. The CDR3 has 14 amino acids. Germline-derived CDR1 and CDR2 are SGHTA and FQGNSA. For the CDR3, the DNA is TGTGCCAGCAGCTTCAACAGGGGAGGCACTGAAGCTTTCTTT. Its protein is CASSFNRGGTEAFF.

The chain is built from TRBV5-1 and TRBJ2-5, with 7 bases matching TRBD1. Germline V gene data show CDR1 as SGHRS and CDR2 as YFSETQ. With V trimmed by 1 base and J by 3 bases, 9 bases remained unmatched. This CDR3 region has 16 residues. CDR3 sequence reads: CASSLQTGSPEETQYF. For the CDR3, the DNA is TGCGCCAGCAGCTTGCAGACAGGGTCACCCGAAGAGACCCAGTACTTC.

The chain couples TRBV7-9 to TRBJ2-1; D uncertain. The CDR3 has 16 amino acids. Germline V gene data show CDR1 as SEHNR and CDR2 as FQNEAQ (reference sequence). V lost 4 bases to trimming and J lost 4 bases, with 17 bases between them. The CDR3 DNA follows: TGTGCCAGCAGCTCCGTTATGATACAGCCATACAATGAGCAGTTCTTC. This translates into CASSSVMIQPYNEQFF.

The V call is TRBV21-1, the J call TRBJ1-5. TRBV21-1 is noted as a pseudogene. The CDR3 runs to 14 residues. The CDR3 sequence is CASSLTRGNQPQHF. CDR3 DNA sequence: TGTGCCAGCAGCCTGACTCGGGGTAATCAGCCCCAGCATTTT.

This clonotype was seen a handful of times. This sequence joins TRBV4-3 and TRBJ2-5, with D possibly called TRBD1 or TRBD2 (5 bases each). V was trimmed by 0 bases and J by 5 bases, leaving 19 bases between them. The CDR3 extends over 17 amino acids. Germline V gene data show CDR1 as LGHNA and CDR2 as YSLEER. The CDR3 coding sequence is TGCGCCAGCAGCCAAGATATCGGGGCAGCGTCTGCCGAGACCCAGTACTTC. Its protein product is CASSQDIGAASAETQYF.

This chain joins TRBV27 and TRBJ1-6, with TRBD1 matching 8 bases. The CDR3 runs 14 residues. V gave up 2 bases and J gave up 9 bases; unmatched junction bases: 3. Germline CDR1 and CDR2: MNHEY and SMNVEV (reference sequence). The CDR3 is CASSLQGAGSPLHF. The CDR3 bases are TGTGCCAGCAGTTTACAGGGGGCAGGTTCACCCCTCCACTTT.

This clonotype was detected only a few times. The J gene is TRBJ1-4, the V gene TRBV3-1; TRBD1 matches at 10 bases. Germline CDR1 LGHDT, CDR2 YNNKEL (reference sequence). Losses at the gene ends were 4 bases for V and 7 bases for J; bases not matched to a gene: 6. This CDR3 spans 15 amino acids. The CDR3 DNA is TGTGCCAGCAGCCCTCCCGGGACAGGGGTTGAAAAACTGTTTTTT. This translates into CASSPPGTGVEKLFF.

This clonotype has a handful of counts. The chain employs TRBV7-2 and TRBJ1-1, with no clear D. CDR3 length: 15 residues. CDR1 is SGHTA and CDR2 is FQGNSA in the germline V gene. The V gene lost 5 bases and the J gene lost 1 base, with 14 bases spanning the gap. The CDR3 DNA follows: TGTGCCAGCAGCAAACCCCCGGCCAAGAACACTGAAGCTTTCTTT. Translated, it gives CASSKPPAKNTEAFF.

The CDR3 region has the DNA TGTGCCAGCAGTTTTAAAGGGGGGGTAGAGACCCAGTACTTC. Translation: CASSFKGGVETQYF. V and J are TRBV27 and TRBJ2-5, with D perhaps matching TRBD2 (7 bases). The germline V gene has CDR1 MNHEY and CDR2 SMNVEV (reference sequence). Trimming left V 3 bases short and J 4 bases short, with 12 bases between. There are 14 residues in the CDR3.

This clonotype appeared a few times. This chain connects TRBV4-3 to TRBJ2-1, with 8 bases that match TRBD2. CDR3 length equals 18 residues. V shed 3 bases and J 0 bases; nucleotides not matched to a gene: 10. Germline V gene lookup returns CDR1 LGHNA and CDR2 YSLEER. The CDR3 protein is CASSQGVERGRSYNEQFF. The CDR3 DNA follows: TGCGCCAGCAGCCAGGGTGTGGAGCGGGGGCGCTCCTACAATGAGCAGTTCTTC.

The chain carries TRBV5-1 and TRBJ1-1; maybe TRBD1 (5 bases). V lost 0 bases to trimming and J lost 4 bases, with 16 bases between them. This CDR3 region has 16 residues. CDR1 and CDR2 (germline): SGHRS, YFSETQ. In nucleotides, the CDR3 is TGCGCCAGCAGCTTGGAGTGGGGAGTTGGGGGCACTGAAGCTTTCTTT. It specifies CASSLEWGVGGTEAFF.